This TCR beta chain was identified during a study of T cell responses to AZD1222 COVID-19 vaccine. At the level of the study: Both about-4-week and about-12-week second-dose recipients were combined. Whole-study results and caveats: Clonal diversity may have been underestimated in mostly white British donors.

This clone has a handful of counts. Antigen unknown. TCRdb's copy holds only in-frame clones and misses some; the assay was immunoSEQ multiplex PCR. The repertoire includes 150,000 to 200,000 clones, 80% to 95% of them detected once, and about 3.9% sits in the top ten. The clonotype was recovered from an adult in good health. The specimen was peripheral blood, collected on day 0 of AZD1222 vaccination.

CDR3 sequence reads: CASSEKGVNSPLHF. In DNA, the CDR3 is TGCGCCAGCAGCGAAAAAGGGGTTAATTCACCCCTCCACTTT. The chain has TRBV5-1 and TRBJ1-6; D is perhaps TRBD1 (5 bases). Trimming took off 4 bases at V and 6 bases at J, with 11 bases between the two ends. The CDR3 runs 14 residues. From germline, CDR1 is SGHRS and CDR2 YFSETQ.